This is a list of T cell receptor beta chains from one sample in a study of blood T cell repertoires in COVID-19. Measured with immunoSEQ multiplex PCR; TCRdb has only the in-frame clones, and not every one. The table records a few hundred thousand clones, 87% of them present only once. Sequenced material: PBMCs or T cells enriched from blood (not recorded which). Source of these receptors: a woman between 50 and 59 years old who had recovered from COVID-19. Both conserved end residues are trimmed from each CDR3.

CDR3: ASSPRDRANEKLF
V: TRBV7-9
J: TRBJ1-4
length: 13

CDR3: ASSTSRSNEQY
V: TRBV12-3/TRBV12-4
J: TRBJ2-7
length: 11

CDR3: ASSLDRYTYNEQF
V: TRBV5-5
J: TRBJ2-1
length: 13

CDR3: ASTGDSPATNEKLF
V: TRBV5-1
J: TRBJ1-4
length: 14

CDR3: ASSQALVRYEQY
V: TRBV3-1/TRBV3-2
J: TRBJ2-7
length: 12

CDR3: ASSLGYSGVQGKSNSPLH
V: TRBV28
J: TRBJ1-6
length: 18

CDR3: ASSIEAGGYT
V: TRBV19
J: TRBJ1-2
length: 10

CDR3: ASSQESGLTGVRANYGYT
V: TRBV4-3
J: TRBJ1-2
length: 18

CDR3: ASASDRVKGYT
V: TRBV28
J: TRBJ1-2
length: 11

CDR3: ASSLDMAGGTDTQY
V: TRBV7-2
J: TRBJ2-3
length: 14

CDR3: STRRDSSGYT
V: TRBV29-1
J: TRBJ1-2
length: 10

CDR3: ASSRSGGRVGTEAF
V: TRBV27
J: TRBJ1-1
length: 14

CDR3: ASSSTNRNQPQH
V: TRBV6-5
J: TRBJ1-5
length: 12

CDR3: AISDSRGKSGNTIY
V: TRBV10-3
J: TRBJ1-3
length: 14

CDR3: ASRTSADTQY
V: TRBV3-1/TRBV3-2
J: TRBJ2-3
length: 10

CDR3: ASRLDGVNTEAF
V: TRBV11-1
J: TRBJ1-1
length: 12

CDR3: ASSPTRRNQH
V: TRBV11-3
J: TRBJ1-5
length: 10

CDR3: ASSFGNTNGEQY
V: TRBV5-8
J: TRBJ2-7
length: 12

CDR3: ASRDYKETQY
V: TRBV2
J: TRBJ2-5
length: 10

CDR3: ASSSRDRAYNEQF
V: TRBV6-2/TRBV6-3
J: TRBJ2-1
length: 13

CDR3: ASSLEGGMNTEAF
V: TRBV11-2
J: TRBJ1-1
length: 13

CDR3: ASSLDGSGQF
V: TRBV19
J: TRBJ2-1
length: 10

CDR3: ASSGGLLRTEAF
V: TRBV25-1
J: TRBJ1-1
length: 12

CDR3: ASKREGGPNTEAF
V: TRBV2
J: TRBJ1-1
length: 13

CDR3: ASSLAGAGETQY
V: TRBV5-1
J: TRBJ2-5
length: 12

CDR3: ASSPQEGQPQH
V: TRBV7-8
J: TRBJ1-5
length: 11

CDR3: AWSSGPGHGAF
V: TRBV30
J: TRBJ1-1
length: 11

CDR3: ASSQRAISSTGELF
V: TRBV3-1/TRBV3-2
J: TRBJ2-2
length: 14

CDR3: ASSQGPGLATDTQY
V: TRBV3-1/TRBV3-2
J: TRBJ2-3
length: 14

CDR3: ASSQELRRGNSPLH
V: TRBV4-2
J: TRBJ1-6
length: 14

CDR3: ASGAHLRGVLPSYNEQF
V: TRBV12-5
J: TRBJ2-1
length: 17

CDR3: ASSLDRGSTDTQY
V: TRBV7-3
J: TRBJ2-3
length: 13

CDR3: ASSKEARNGYT
V: TRBV21-1
J: TRBJ1-2
length: 11

CDR3: ASRGSSYNEQF
V: TRBV2
J: TRBJ2-1
length: 11

CDR3: ATSDRGLMGGNEQF
V: TRBV24-1
J: TRBJ2-1
length: 14

CDR3: ASSFGPYSNQPQH
V: TRBV27
J: TRBJ1-5
length: 13

CDR3: ASSLDGATYGYT
V: TRBV5-1
J: TRBJ1-2
length: 12